This T cell receptor (beta chain) stems from a study of shared clonotypes between healthy human individuals. Sequenced by immunoSEQ multiplex PCR; TCRdb stores in-frame clones only, minus some. The repertoire consists of hundreds of thousands of clones, with around 90% occurring once and the leading ten covering 15% to 20%. The CDR3 sequence is 16 residues long. Germline V gene lookup returns CDR1 SGHRS and CDR2 YFSETQ. V lost 5 bases to trimming and J lost 3 bases, with 20 bases between them. The receptor's source is a man aged 18 to 30 in good health. The chain is built from TRBV5-1 and TRBJ1-1; D is undetermined. Sequencing used memory CD8+ T cells sorted from blood. Subset specified: CD45RO+ cells pooled with CCR7-negative TemRA cells. The CDR3 is CASSRYGFPLDTEAFF. DNA of the CDR3: TGCGCCAGCAGTCGTTATGGGTTCCCACTGGACACTGAAGCTTTCTTT.